These 15 T cell receptor beta chains were all obtained from the same sample, sequenced in a study of Graves' ophthalmopathy and Graves' hyperthyroidism (dated by TCRdb to between 2018 and 2020). Sequencing used an Illumina HiSeq 2000. For repertoire sequencing, the TCR beta CDR3 regions were amplified from RNA transcripts. The first round was an RT-PCR using HTBI primers with the Qiagen OneStep RT-PCR kit, and this first round was followed by a second-round multiplex PCR, then size selection and purification. TCRdb handled the public reads itself, with Q25 trimming in fastp and clone calling in MiXCR, and kept productive beta chains. Entries that share a CDR3 protein sequence are merged under the most common genes and DNA. The sample table records about 740,000 distinct CDR3 sequences; 35% to 50% of these occur just once. In total, the top ten clones hold about 40% of the sample. Source material: peripheral blood. Receptors originate from an adult man with Graves' ophthalmopathy.

A few counts support this clonotype. The J gene is TRBJ1-5, the V gene TRBV19, with D maybe TRBD1 (5 bases). The CDR3 has 14 residues. Germline V gene data show CDR1 as LNHDA and CDR2 as SQIVND (reference sequence). V gave up 6 bases and J gave up 3 bases, with 12 bases separating them. The CDR3 here is CASSKSGVNQPQHF. The CDR3 region has the DNA TGTGCCAGTAGCAAGTCGGGGGTCAATCAGCCCCAGCATTTT.

The chain joins TRBV7-2 to TRBJ2-7, with no clear D. The V end lost 5 bases, the J end lost 4 bases, and 18 bases lay between the germline ends. CDR1 SGHTA and CDR2 FQGNSA come from the germline V gene. The CDR3 is made up of 15 amino acids. CDR3 DNA: TGTGCCAGCAGCCTGCGCCCGGGTACGTTTTACGAGCAGTACTTC. Encoded protein: CASSLRPGTFYEQYF.

In this sample, this clonotype turned up many times. The chain links TRBV20-1 to TRBJ1-5, with 9 nucleotides matching TRBD1. The length of the CDR3 is 16 residues. V gave up 1 base and J gave up 7 bases; unmatched junction bases: 11. Germline loops: CDR1 DFQATT, CDR2 SNEGSKA (reference sequence). The CDR3 reads CSARALPGQGRQPQHF. DNA for the CDR3: TGCAGTGCTAGAGCGCTACCGGGACAGGGTCGGCAGCCCCAGCATTTT.

The chain carries TRBV12-3 or TRBV12-4 and TRBJ1-4, with no clear D. V lost 7 bases and J lost 8, with 23 bases in between. The CDR3 is made up of 16 amino acids. The CDR3 DNA sequence: TGTGCCAGCAAGAACAGAAGGGAGTATCTCGGGGAAAAACTGTTTTTT. Its translation is CASKNRREYLGEKLFF.

This clonotype was recorded at least ten times. The chain employs TRBV7-2 and TRBJ1-1, with D hard to call. The V end was cut by 5 bases, the J end by 5 bases, with 18 bases between. The CDR3 extends over 15 amino acids. The germline V gene has CDR1 SGHTA and CDR2 FQGNSA. In nucleotides, the CDR3 is TGTGCCAGCAGCCCACGAGGGTCACTGGCAACTGAAGCTTTCTTT. It translates to CASSPRGSLATEAFF.

A single count supports this clonotype. The V gene is TRBV24-1, the J gene TRBJ1-5; 8 nucleotides align to TRBD1. Per germline, CDR1 KGHDR and CDR2 SFDVKD. V was pared by 5 bases and J by 6 bases, with 8 bases of the junction left unmatched. There are 15 residues in the CDR3. The CDR3 loop reads CATSARWTGSQPQHF. CDR3 bases: TGTGCCACCAGTGCTAGGTGGACAGGGTCTCAGCCCCAGCATTTT.

This sequence joins TRBV11-1 and TRBJ1-6, with D perhaps matching TRBD1 (5 bases). The germline gives CDR1 SGHAT, CDR2 FQDESV (reference sequence). The CDR3 has 16 amino acids. The ends were cut back, 7 bases at V and 18 bases at J, with 31 bases in the middle. CDR3 bases: TGTGCCAGCATCTCCGATGGGGCAGCTAATAATTCATCCCCCCACTTT. Translated: CASISDGAANNSSPHF.

A few counts support this clonotype. The chain carries TRBV20-1 and TRBJ1-1, with D uncertain. V lost 5 bases and J lost 2, with 18 bases in between. The CDR3 sequence is 15 residues long. The germline CDR1 and CDR2 sequences are DFQATT and SNEGSKA (reference sequence). CDR3 protein: CSAGMPRGGNTEAFF. CDR3 bases: TGCAGTGCTGGAATGCCCCGGGGTGGTAACACTGAAGCTTTCTTT.

This clonotype was recorded at least ten times. The chain has TRBV7-2 and TRBJ2-5, with D perhaps matching TRBD2 (7 bases). Germline CDR1 reads SGHTA; CDR2 reads FQGNSA. The ends were cut back, 1 base at V and 7 bases at J, with 16 bases in the middle. The CDR3 runs 15 residues. The CDR3 region has the DNA TGTGCCAGCAGCTTAGAGGGGGGGCCCATGGGGACCCAGTACTTC. Amino acids: CASSLEGGPMGTQYF.

This clonotype has a handful of counts. The V call is TRBV25-1, the J call TRBJ2-7; 9 nucleotides line up with TRBD1. Trimming cost V 2 bases and J 3 bases; bases outside gene matches: 11. The CDR3 runs 17 residues. Germline values: CDR1 MGHDK, CDR2 SYGVNS. As DNA, the CDR3 is TGTGCCAGCAGTGAAGGGCGAACGGGACAGGGCCTCTACGAGCAGTACTTC. It encodes CASSEGRTGQGLYEQYF.

Ten or more counts support this clonotype. The rearrangement uses TRBV7-2 and TRBJ2-5, with 7 bases fitting TRBD2. This CDR3 has 16 residues. The V segment lost 6 bases and the J segment 5 bases; nucleotides outside the gene matches: 15. The germline V gene encodes CDR1 SGHTA and CDR2 FQGNSA. The CDR3 region is CASRQLGSGIRETQYF. CDR3 nucleotide sequence: TGTGCCAGCAGGCAGTTAGGAAGCGGGATCCGGGAGACCCAGTACTTC.

The rearrangement links TRBV5-1 to TRBJ2-7, with 10 bases matching TRBD2. CDR1 and CDR2 (germline): SGHRS, YFSETQ. J was trimmed by 4 bases and V by 4 bases; bases with no gene match: 8. The CDR3 consists of 15 residues. As DNA, the CDR3 is TGCGCCAGCAGCCCCCCTAGCGGGGGTTATTACGAGCAGTACTTC. This gives the protein CASSPPSGGYYEQYF.

V and J are TRBV19 and TRBJ1-4; D is unresolved. V lost 4 bases and J 0 bases, leaving 6 bases between the germline ends. CDR1 and CDR2 (germline): LNHDA, SQIVND (reference sequence). The CDR3 runs to 14 residues. In DNA, the CDR3 is TGTGCCAGTAGTAAAACGTCAACTAATGAAAAACTGTTTTTT. Protein sequence: CASSKTSTNEKLFF.

V and J are TRBV11-2 and TRBJ2-5, with TRBD2 identical over 8 bases. The trim removed 4 bases at V and 5 bases at J, leaving 12 bases unmatched. This CDR3 spans 16 amino acids. Germline loops: CDR1 SGHAT, CDR2 FQNNGV. The CDR3 sequence is CASSSGLAAQSETQYF. The DNA for the CDR3 is TGTGCCAGCAGCTCCGGACTAGCAGCTCAGTCGGAGACCCAGTACTTC.

On this clonotype: A read error may explain this, as a much larger clone is one base away. The genes are TRBV10-3 and TRBJ1-2, with D uncertain. Per the germline V gene, CDR1 is ENHRY and CDR2 is SYGVKD. V was pared by 11 bases and J by 8 bases, with 21 bases between. CDR3 length equals 13 residues. The CDR3 sequence: CAGSPPVGAGYTF. Here the CDR3 DNA reads TGTGCCGGCAGCCCTCCCGTGGGCGCGGGCTACACCTTC.